The sequence of this T cell receptor (beta chain) was determined in a study of radiation and T cells in renal cell carcinoma. Whole-study context: Nephrectomy followed 15 Gy stereotactic body radiation by 4 weeks.

Sample time point: blood 2 weeks post-SBRT. The treatment here: 15 Gy SBRT to primary tumor, nephrectomy 4 weeks later. After SBRT, blood was collected at 2 and 4 weeks, plus baseline. Generated by immunoSEQ multiplex PCR, the TCRdb table keeps only in-frame clones and is missing some. The sample holds about 130,000 clones, about 81% seen once. Trimming took off 0 bases at V and 3 bases at J, with 15 bases between the two ends. CDR1 is MNHNS, CDR2 SASEGT, per germline. The CDR3 is 16 residues long. Study observations and caveats: Pretreatment tumor biopsies were lacking, so baseline clonotypes are unknown. In blood, top tumor clones expanded by 2 weeks, shrinking by 4.

As for this clone: The antigen is undetermined.

This specimen was blood, taken from a patient whose treatment included radiotherapy and nephrectomy. This sequence originates from a woman aged 55-70 years with renal cell carcinoma. The J gene is TRBJ2-7, the V gene TRBV6-1; either TRBD1 or TRBD2 may supply D (5 bases each). The CDR3 here is CASSEAALPGSYEQYF. CDR3 sequence (DNA): TGTGCCAGCAGTGAAGCGGCCCTCCCAGGGAGCTACGAGCAGTACTTC.